These 9 T cell receptor beta chains were all obtained from the same sample, sequenced in a study of cytomegalovirus exposure and HLA in healthy donors. The study ran its PCR with 60 Vbeta and 13 Jbeta primers. Data came from immunoSEQ multiplex PCR; TCRdb stores just in-frame clones and leaves some out. The sample yields 150,000 to 200,000 clones, around 77% seen once. The sequencing input was PBMCs. The receptors derive from a woman in her twenties or thirties in good health and CMV-seronegative.

This chain joins TRBV29-1 and TRBJ2-2, with D perhaps TRBD2 (6 bases). The CDR3 totals 15 residues. V gave up 0 bases and J gave up 4 bases, with 12 bases separating them. Germline CDR1 reads SQVTM; CDR2 reads ANQGSEA. In nucleotides, the CDR3 is TGCAGCGTTGAAGAGGAGGGGACGGGCACCGGGGAGCTGTTTTTT. Its translation: CSVEEEGTGTGELFF.

The chain combines TRBV2 with TRBJ1-2; the D is unclear. From germline, CDR1 is SNHLY and CDR2 FYNNEI. Trimming cost V 3 bases and J 5 bases, with 7 bases left between them. There are 12 residues in the CDR3. CDR3: CASSDVPYGYTF. The CDR3 DNA reads as TGTGCCAGCAGTGACGTCCCGTATGGCTACACCTTC.

The V call is TRBV19, the J call TRBJ2-1; 8 bases are shared with TRBD2. The CDR3 runs 16 residues. CDR1 and CDR2 (germline): LNHDA, SQIVND (reference sequence). V shed 2 bases and J 7 bases; nucleotides not matched to a gene: 10. This CDR3 is CASSIPAGGGKNEQFF. For the CDR3, the DNA is TGTGCCAGTAGTATACCCGCGGGGGGCGGCAAGAATGAGCAGTTCTTC.

This clone has a handful of counts. The rearrangement uses TRBV28 and TRBJ1-5; 8 bases map to TRBD1. The germline V gene encodes CDR1 MDHEN and CDR2 SYDVKM. The CDR3 sequence is 15 residues long. V lost 6 bases to trimming and J lost 1 base; unmatched junction nucleotides: 5. CDR3 DNA sequence: TGTGCCAGCAGACCAGGGGGCGCCAGCAATCAGCCCCAGCATTTT. This translates into CASRPGGASNQPQHF.

This clone was detected a few times. The rearrangement joins TRBV27 to TRBJ1-1, with TRBD1 matching over 10 bases. The germline gives CDR1 MNHEY, CDR2 SMNVEV (reference sequence). Trimming removed 5 bases from V and 1 base from J; junction bases left unmatched: 13. The CDR3 contains 18 residues. CDR3 DNA: TGTGCCAGCAGTACCAAAGGGGGGACAGGGGAGGGGAACACTGAAGCTTTCTTT. Residues: CASSTKGGTGEGNTEAFF.

V usage is TRBV7-9 and J usage is TRBJ1-2; D gene ambiguous. Trimming took 1 base from V and 4 from J, leaving 16 bases between them. In germline, CDR1 is SEHNR, CDR2 FQNEAQ (reference sequence). This CDR3 is built from 16 residues. CDR3 sequence: CASSLGARGSIYGYTF. The CDR3 nucleotides read TGTGCCAGCAGCTTAGGCGCTCGGGGATCTATCTATGGCTACACCTTC.

This sequence joins TRBV5-1 and TRBJ2-2; TRBD1 agrees at 10 bases. Germline lookup yields CDR1 SGHRS and CDR2 YFSETQ. The CDR3 runs 15 residues. J was trimmed by 7 bases and V by 4 bases; bases with no gene match: 7. The CDR3 here is CASSPGTGASGELFF. The DNA of the CDR3 is TGCGCCAGCAGCCCAGGGACAGGGGCGAGCGGGGAGCTGTTTTTT. The full variable domain, in which reference TRBV5-1 and TRBJ2-2 provide the parts outside the CDR3, is KAGVTQTPRYLIKTRGQQVTLSCSPISGHRSVSWYQQTPGQGLQFLFEYFSETQRNKGNFPGRFSGRQFSNSRSEMNVSTLELGDSALYLCASSPGTGASGELFFGEGSRLTVL.

The rearrangement uses TRBV4-1 and TRBJ2-1, with 8 bases identical to TRBD2. This CDR3 spans 17 amino acids. The V and J ends lost 0 bases and 4 bases, in that order; junction bases with no gene match: 8. Germline CDR1 reads MGHRA; CDR2 reads YSYEKL. CDR3 region: CASSQDRGAGGYNEQFF. The DNA of the CDR3 is TGCGCCAGCAGCCAAGATCGGGGGGCGGGGGGATACAATGAGCAGTTCTTC.

The V and J genes are TRBV30 and TRBJ2-5; tentative D call: TRBD2 (5 bases). The ends were cut back, 2 bases at V and 5 bases at J, with 9 bases in the middle. The germline V gene has CDR1 GTSNPN and CDR2 SVGIG (reference sequence). CDR3 size: 12 residues. The DNA for the CDR3 is TGTGCCTGGAGTCGAGGGTTGGAGACCCAGTACTTC. The encoded protein is CAWSRGLETQYF. The complete variable domain, with remaining parts taken from reference TRBV30 and TRBJ2-5, reads SQTIHQWPATLVQPVGSPLSLECTVEGTSNPNLYWYRQAAGRGLQLLFYSVGIGQISSEVPQNLSASRPQDRQFILSSKKLLLSDSGFYLCAWSRGLETQYFGPGTRLLVL.